This record concerns one T cell receptor (beta chain) sequence. The repertoire was sequenced with immunoSEQ multiplex PCR; TCRdb's copy has only in-frame clones and lacks some. Here the sample spans about 20,000 clones, around 84% being singletons. This record belongs to a study of blood T cell repertoires in COVID-19. The sequenced sample was peripheral blood. This clonotype was sampled from a man aged 45-65 years with active COVID-19.

The CDR3 here is CASSQWTGPYGYTF. The DNA of the CDR3 is TGTGCCAGCAGCCAATGGACAGGCCCATATGGCTACACCTTC. The chain links TRBV3-1 (or the pseudogene TRBV3-2) to TRBJ1-2; 7 nucleotides line up with TRBD1. Germline V lookup: CDR1 LGHDT, CDR2 YNNKEL (reference sequence). V gave up 2 bases and J gave up 5 bases; unmatched junction bases: 5. This CDR3 region has 14 residues.